These T cell receptor beta chains were read from a single sample in a study of Graves' ophthalmopathy and Graves' hyperthyroidism. TCRdb reprocessed the multiplex PCR reads with MiXCR, giving one entry per CDR3 protein. Of about 480,000 distinct CDR3 sequences in the sample, approximately 15% were seen once. Input material: blood. Receptor source: a young woman with Graves' ophthalmopathy. CDR3s leave out the opening cysteine and the closing phenylalanine or tryptophan.

TRBV20-1,TRBJ2-4,SAQSLGEGKNIKY
TRBV11-2,TRBJ1-2,ASSLLMDSLSDGYT
TRBV5-1,TRBJ2-2,ASSPPPEGTGELF
TRBV28,TRBJ2-7,ASSPSPGLGSSAYEQY
TRBV24-1,TRBJ1-5,ATSARHLNQPQH
TRBV11-3,TRBJ2-5,ASSFGGGALAETQY
TRBV5-1,TRBJ2-2,ASKRDRANTGELF
TRBV6-1,TRBJ2-7,ASSERKDRGSSYEQY
TRBV20-1,TRBJ1-5,SASGRPQSKAQH
TRBV11-2,TRBJ1-2,ASTIDPDSICGYT
TRBV9,TRBJ1-2,ASSVEGGGIGYT
TRBV6-5,TRBJ1-2,ASSYASGYGYT
TRBV12-3/TRBV12-4,TRBJ2-7,ASSLSTSGPYEQY
TRBV20-1,TRBJ2-7,SAPGTSGGGSYEQY
TRBV20-1,TRBJ2-5,SASSGVETQY
TRBV30,TRBJ2-5,AWSVSGGSGETQY
TRBV6-1,TRBJ2-2,ASRRMSGGNTGELF
TRBV19,TRBJ2-2,ASRTSGSSGELF
TRBV4-2,TRBJ2-7,ASSRSSGTGEGYEQY
TRBV3-1,TRBJ1-6,ASSQVGEESPLH
TRBV6-2/TRBV6-3,TRBJ2-5,ASSSNPDRGETQY
TRBV6-2/TRBV6-3,TRBJ1-5,ASRLDGGNQPQH
TRBV20-1,TRBJ1-5,SARTPGTGNQPQH
TRBV10-3,TRBJ1-5,ATSPWTGFNQPQH
TRBV20-1,TRBJ1-2,SARVWPGEFTNYGYT
TRBV28,TRBJ2-5,ASSRVSAGQETQY
TRBV2,TRBJ2-1,ASSDGYPTGGYEQF
TRBV20-1,TRBJ1-2,SAFIGGYT
TRBV6-2/TRBV6-3,TRBJ2-2,ASSYSNTEAGELF
TRBV28,TRBJ2-7,ASSSTWERQFYEQY
TRBV4-2,TRBJ2-3,ASSPHPDRSSDTQY
TRBV6-1,TRBJ2-5,ASSRTSGRKTQY
TRBV27,TRBJ2-7,ASSPGFTYEQY
TRBV20-1,TRBJ2-7,SARDASGANEQY
TRBV20-1,TRBJ2-5,SARGAEVWTSELQTQY